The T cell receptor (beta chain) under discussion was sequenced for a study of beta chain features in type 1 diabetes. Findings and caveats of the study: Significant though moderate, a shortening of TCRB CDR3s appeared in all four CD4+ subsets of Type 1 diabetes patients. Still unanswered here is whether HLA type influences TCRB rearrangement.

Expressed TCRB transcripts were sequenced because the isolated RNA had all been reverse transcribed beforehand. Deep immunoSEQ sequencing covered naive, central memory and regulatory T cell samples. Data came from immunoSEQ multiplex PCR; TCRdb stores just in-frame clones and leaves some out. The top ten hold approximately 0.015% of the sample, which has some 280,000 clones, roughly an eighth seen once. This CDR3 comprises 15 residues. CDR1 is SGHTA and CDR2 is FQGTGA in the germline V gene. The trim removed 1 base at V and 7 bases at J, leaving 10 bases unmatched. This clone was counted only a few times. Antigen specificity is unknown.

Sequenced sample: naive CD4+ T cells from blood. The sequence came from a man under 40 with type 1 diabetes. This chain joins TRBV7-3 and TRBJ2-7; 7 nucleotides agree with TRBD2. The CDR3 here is CASSLRLAGVGEQYF. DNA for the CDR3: TGTGCCAGCAGCTTAAGGTTGGCGGGAGTAGGGGAGCAGTACTTC.